The 27 T cell receptor beta chains below were found in one sample sequenced in a study of OX40 agonist ivuxolimab in advanced cancers. Profiling relied on immunoSEQ multiplex PCR, and the TCRdb table lists in-frame clones only, not all of them. The data show under 50,000 clones, with about 80% seen just once and roughly 7.5% held by the top ten. The sequencing used CD4+ or CD8+ T cells sorted from blood, collected in a trial of the OX40 agonist ivuxolimab. These receptors originate from an adult with an advanced solid tumor such as melanoma, head and neck, liver or kidney cancer.

The chain combines TRBV6-5 with TRBJ2-5; no firm D call. Near its end, the DNA agrees better with TRBJ2-7, so the J call may be wrong. CDR1 and CDR2 from the germline V gene are MNHEY and SVGAGI. The CDR3 totals 16 residues. CDR3 coding DNA: TGTGCCAGCAGTTACTCGAGGAAGAGACTCAACTACGAGCAGTACTTC. Translated, it gives CASSYSRKRLNYEQYF.

The chain links TRBV19 to TRBJ1-5; 7 positions match TRBD1. After removal of 6 bases from V and 2 bases from J, the junction contained 4 bases not matched to a gene. The CDR3 consists of 14 residues. CDR1 LNHDA and CDR2 SQIVND come from the germline V gene (reference sequence). For the CDR3, the DNA is TGTGCCAGTAGAAGACAGGGCGGCAATCAGCCCCAGCATTTT. Protein: CASRRQGGNQPQHF. The whole variable domain, filled in from reference TRBV19 and TRBJ1-5, reads DGGITQSPKYLFRKEGQNVTLSCEQNLNHDAMYWYRQDPGQGLRLIYYSQIVNDFQKGDIAEGYSVSREKKESFPLTVTSAQKNPTAFYLCASRRQGGNQPQHFGDGTRLSIL.

The rearrangement links TRBV27 to TRBJ2-7, with TRBD1 matching over 8 bases. V was pared by 2 bases and J by 0 bases, with 3 bases of the junction left unmatched. Germline CDR1 reads MNHEY; CDR2 reads SMNVEV (reference sequence). The CDR3 length is 15 residues. The CDR3 here is CASSLGDRLSYEQYF. CDR3 DNA: TGTGCCAGCAGTTTAGGGGACAGGCTCTCCTACGAGCAGTACTTC.

The V gene is TRBV19, the J gene TRBJ1-1; D unclear. CDR3 length: 13 residues. Trimming took off 5 bases at V and 8 bases at J, with 15 bases between the two ends. Germline CDR1 and CDR2: LNHDA and SQIVND (reference sequence). CDR3 in amino acids: CASSPGYNSEAFF. CDR3 in DNA: TGTGCCAGTAGTCCGGGCTACAACTCCGAAGCTTTCTTT. Together with reference TRBV19 and TRBJ1-1, the CDR3 gives the full variable domain: DGGITQSPKYLFRKEGQNVTLSCEQNLNHDAMYWYRQDPGQGLRLIYYSQIVNDFQKGDIAEGYSVSREKKESFPLTVTSAQKNPTAFYLCASSPGYNSEAFFGQGTRLTVV.

V is TRBV7-9 and J is TRBJ2-3; 7 bases map to TRBD1. Trimming at V came to 4 bases and at J to 5 bases, leaving 6 bases not matched to a gene. The CDR3 sequence is 14 residues long. CDR1 is SEHNR and CDR2 is FQNEAQ in the germline V gene (reference sequence). The DNA of the CDR3 is TGTGCCAGCAGCTCGACAGGGAGAGAAGATACGCAGTATTTT. Translated: CASSSTGREDTQYF.

This rearrangement joins TRBV6-5 to TRBJ2-5; possible D gene TRBD1, 6 bases. The J call may be faulty, since TRBJ2-7 better matches the DNA end. CDR3 size: 15 residues. From germline, CDR1 is MNHEY and CDR2 SVGAGI. CDR3 sequence reads: CASTGQISNPYEQYF. The CDR3 bases are TGTGCCAGCACCGGACAGATTTCAAACCCCTACGAGCAGTACTTC.

The gene calls are TRBV15 and TRBJ2-3, with D maybe TRBD1 (5 bases). Germline lookup yields CDR1 LNHNV and CDR2 YYDKDF (reference sequence). V gave up 6 bases and J gave up 2 bases, with 12 bases separating them. The CDR3 has 14 residues. The CDR3 region is CATRGHSSTDTQYF. The DNA of the CDR3 is TGTGCCACCAGAGGACACTCGTCCACAGATACGCAGTATTTT.

The rearrangement uses TRBV7-2 and TRBJ1-1, with 9 bases aligning to TRBD1. Germline loops: CDR1 SGHTA, CDR2 FQGNSA. The V gene end was trimmed by 7 bases and the J gene end by 1 base; junction bases not matched to a gene: 4. The CDR3 contains 14 residues. Here the CDR3 DNA reads TGTGCCAGCACCGAGGACAGGGGGAACACTGAAGCTTTCTTT. Its translation: CASTEDRGNTEAFF. The whole variable domain, filled in from reference TRBV7-2 and TRBJ1-1, reads GAGVSQSPSNKVTEKGKDVELRCDPISGHTALYWYRQSLGQGLEFLIYFQGNSAPDKSGLPSDRFSAERTGGSVSTLTIQRTQQEDSAVYLCASTEDRGNTEAFFGQGTRLTVV.

The chain employs TRBV7-8 and TRBJ2-1, with D unclear. Germline CDR1 and CDR2: SGHVS and FQNEAQ. CDR3 length equals 11 residues. Trimming shortened V by 3 bases and J by 10 bases, and 7 bases separated the two germline ends. The CDR3 protein is CASSFVDEQFF. As DNA, the CDR3 is TGTGCCAGCAGCTTCGTGGACGAGCAGTTCTTC. The variable domain in full, with the rest retrieved from reference TRBV7-8 and TRBJ2-1, is GAGVSQSPRYKVAKRGQDVALRCDPISGHVSLFWYQQALGQGPEFLTYFQNEAQLDKSGLPSDRFFAERPEGSVSTLKIQRTQQEDSAVYLCASSFVDEQFFGPGTRLTVL.

This chain joins TRBV7-9 and TRBJ1-4; a possible D gene is TRBD1 (5 bases). The V end was cut by 1 base, the J end by 8 bases, with 11 bases between. CDR3 size: 14 residues. CDR1 is SEHNR, CDR2 FQNEAQ, per germline (reference sequence). The CDR3: CASSLDGAREKLFF. The DNA of the CDR3 is TGTGCCAGCAGCTTAGACGGGGCCCGGGAAAAACTGTTTTTT.

This rearrangement joins TRBV19 to TRBJ2-7; 9 bases align to TRBD2. The CDR3 consists of 17 residues. The germline V gene has CDR1 LNHDA and CDR2 SQIVND (reference sequence). The trim removed 3 bases at V and 7 bases at J, leaving 16 bases unmatched. In DNA, the CDR3 is TGTGCCAGTAGTATCCCCAACCCTAGCGGGACCTTCGAGGAGCAGTACTTC. Protein: CASSIPNPSGTFEEQYF.

The chain joins TRBV28 to TRBJ2-7; D is possibly TRBD1 (6 bases). CDR3 length: 18 residues. The germline V gene encodes CDR1 MDHEN and CDR2 SYDVKM. The ends were cut back, 6 bases at V and 2 bases at J, with 26 bases in the middle. CDR3: CASSKYIGSGTLPYEQYF. The DNA of the CDR3 is TGTGCCAGCAGCAAATACATAGGTTCCGGGACACTACCCTACGAGCAGTACTTC.

The chain has TRBV6-6 and TRBJ2-1; TRBD2 aligns across 9 bases. Germline trimming cut 4 bases from V and 7 bases from J; bases unmatched to any gene: 8. CDR1 and CDR2 (germline): MNHNY, SVGAGI (reference sequence). The CDR3 contains 15 residues. The CDR3 DNA reads as TGTGCCAGCAGTTCGACTAGCGGAGCAGGGAATGAGCAGTTCTTC. Translation: CASSSTSGAGNEQFF.

This clone has just a few counts. The J gene is TRBJ2-2, the V gene TRBV2, with D possibly TRBD2 on 6 matching bases. Deletions cut 4 bases from V and 3 bases from J, with 9 bases between. The germline gives CDR1 SNHLY, CDR2 FYNNEI. This CDR3 has 14 amino acids. This CDR3 is CASSGTGDTGELFF. CDR3 nucleotides: TGTGCCAGCAGTGGAACGGGAGACACCGGGGAGCTGTTTTTT.

The gene calls are TRBV29-1 and TRBJ2-5; the D gene could be TRBD1 or TRBD2 (5 bases each). The length of the CDR3 is 14 residues. Germline V CDR1 and CDR2: SQVTM, ANQGSEA. V was cut by 4 bases and J by 3 bases, with 15 bases left in between. CDR3 DNA sequence: TGCAGCGTTGTTTTTGTTGGGGGTGAAGAGACCCAGTACTTC. Residues: CSVVFVGGEETQYF.

The V and J genes are TRBV11-2 and TRBJ1-2; no firm D call. Germline V gives CDR1 SGHAT, CDR2 FQNNGV. CDR3 size: 15 residues. V shed 1 base and J shed 4 bases, with 13 bases lying between them. Here the CDR3 reads CASSLARQKTYGYTF. In nucleotides, the CDR3 is TGTGCCAGCAGCTTAGCAAGGCAGAAGACCTATGGCTACACCTTC.

The chain carries TRBV6-5 and TRBJ2-7; D is unclear. CDR1 MNHEY and CDR2 SVGAGI come from the germline V gene. This CDR3 is 15 amino acids long. V was trimmed by 5 bases and J by 1 base, leaving 15 bases between them. CDR3 loop: CASSPYSQGSYEQYF. The CDR3 DNA reads as TGTGCCAGCAGTCCCTATTCCCAAGGGTCCTACGAGCAGTACTTC.

The chain has TRBV5-6 and TRBJ1-2, with D unclear. The CDR3 has 14 residues. The V gene's germline CDR1 is SGHDT and CDR2 YYEEEE. V dropped 1 base and J dropped 8 bases, with 15 bases sitting between them. Written as DNA, the CDR3 is TGTGCCAGCAGCTTGACGCGGACCTTTCTAGGCTACACCTTC. Its translation is CASSLTRTFLGYTF.

The genes are TRBV5-1 and TRBJ2-2, with a weak D call TRBD1 (5 bases). The V and J ends lost 0 bases and 7 bases respectively, with 13 bases between them. The CDR3 has 15 amino acids. The germline CDR1 and CDR2 sequences are SGHRS and YFSETQ. The CDR3 sequence: CASSLEGVDHGELFF. Here the CDR3 DNA reads TGCGCCAGCAGCTTGGAAGGGGTGGACCACGGGGAGCTGTTTTTT.

V gene TRBV4-2 combines with J gene TRBJ2-3; 8 nucleotides agree with TRBD2. Germline loops: CDR1 LGHNA, CDR2 YNFKEQ. Trimming took 4 bases from V and 0 from J; bases not matched to a gene: 12. This CDR3 spans 18 amino acids. CDR3 DNA sequence: TGTGCCAGCAGCCCCCAGGTTTCCCTAGCGGGCAGCACAGATACGCAGTATTTT. Protein product: CASSPQVSLAGSTDTQYF.

The V call is TRBV19, the J call TRBJ1-6; no reliable D call. Germline V gene sequence: CDR1 LNHDA, CDR2 SQIVND (reference sequence). CDR3 size: 13 residues. V lost 4 bases and J 4 bases, leaving 5 bases between the germline ends. In DNA form, the CDR3 reads TGTGCCAGTAGTAACCAGTATAATTCACCCCTCCACTTT. This gives the protein CASSNQYNSPLHF.

This chain joins TRBV2 and TRBJ2-3, with TRBD2 matching over 14 bases. Germline V gene data show CDR1 as SNHLY and CDR2 as FYNNEI. The CDR3 is 16 residues long. The ends lost 5 bases at V and 5 bases at J; junction bases unmatched: 6. The CDR3 here is CASSLGLAGGGDTQYF. The CDR3 bases are TGTGCCAGCAGTCTAGGACTAGCGGGAGGTGGAGATACGCAGTATTTT.

This clone was seen once. The CDR3 DNA sequence: TGCGCCAGCAGCCAAGATGAATGGGAAATAATGCAGTACTTC. As protein: CASSQDEWEIMQYF. This chain joins TRBV4-3 and TRBJ2-7; D remains ambiguous. The CDR3 spans 14 residues. V was pared by 0 bases and J by 9 bases, with 15 bases between. Germline lookup yields CDR1 LGHNA and CDR2 YSLEER.

The chain uses TRBV5-4 and TRBJ2-1; D remains unclear. Germline CDR1 SGHNT, CDR2 YYREEE (reference sequence). V dropped 2 bases and J dropped 6 bases, with 3 bases sitting between them. The length of the CDR3 is 11 residues. The CDR3 protein is CASSLGNEQFF. The DNA for the CDR3 is TGTGCCAGCAGCTTAGGCAATGAGCAGTTCTTC.

The CDR3 nucleotides read TGTGCCAGCAGCCAAGGCGACCCGGGACTAGGGTACGAGCAGTACTTC. Its protein is CASSQGDPGLGYEQYF. The rearrangement uses TRBV14 and TRBJ2-5; the match to TRBD2 covers 8 bases. The J call may be incorrect, as the DNA end agrees better with TRBJ2-7. The germline V gene has CDR1 SGHDN and CDR2 FVKESK. CDR3 length: 16 amino acids.

This rearrangement joins TRBV5-4 to TRBJ2-6; D call uncertain. The V end was cut by 2 bases, the J end by 2 bases, with 5 bases between. CDR3 length: 14 residues. Germline assignment: CDR1 SGHNT and CDR2 YYREEE (reference sequence). This chain's CDR3 is CASSFGPGANVLTF. The CDR3 coding sequence is TGTGCCAGCAGCTTCGGTCCTGGGGCCAACGTCCTGACTTTC.

The chain links TRBV7-2 to TRBJ2-3; D ambiguous. Germline V lookup: CDR1 SGHTA, CDR2 FQGNSA. This CDR3 is built from 15 residues. Trimming pared 2 bases from V and 3 bases from J, leaving 12 bases between. As DNA, the CDR3 is TGTGCCAGCAGCTTATTTAGGTTGGGAACAGATACGCAGTATTTT. This sequence encodes CASSLFRLGTDTQYF.